Following are 24 T cell receptor beta chains from one sample sequenced in a study of regulatory T cells in long-lasting Graves disease. Time point noted: persistent/refractory GD, antithyroid drugs over 5 years with positive TRAb. With RNA extracted from PBMCs as input, the TCR library was made. According to the study, TCR beta libraries were built with iRepertoire HTBI primers and CDR3-region Arm-PCR. MiXCR was run by TCRdb on the multiplex PCR reads, yielding one entry per CDR3 protein. The data hold 450,000 or so distinct CDR3 sequences, with 22% observed a single time. Sequencing was performed on peripheral blood mononuclear cells (PBMCs), taken when the disease was refractory, from a patient treated with antithyroid drugs. All receptors derive from a female donor with Graves disease.

Notes on this clonotype: In this CDR3 the conserved last residue, phenylalanine or tryptophan, is missing, so a read error is likely. The chain is built from TRBV20-1 and TRBJ2-3, with a weak D call TRBD2 (6 bases). Trimming removed 5 bases from V and 4 bases from J, with 19 bases in between. The germline gives CDR1 DFQATT, CDR2 SNEGSKA (reference sequence). The CDR3 covers 15 residues. Here the CDR3 reads CSARGLNLMADTQYS. For the CDR3, the DNA is TGCAGTGCTCGGGGACTCAACCTAATGGCAGATACGCAGTATTCT.

This clonotype was seen repeatedly, ten times or more. The chain is built from TRBV2 and TRBJ1-2; 12 bases fit TRBD1. V trimming: 6 bases; J trimming: 6 bases; junction bases outside the gene matches: 11. Germline V gene lookup returns CDR1 SNHLY and CDR2 FYNNEI. The CDR3 runs 16 residues. The CDR3 DNA follows: TGTGCCAGCAGCCTTCTTTTGGGACAGGGGGCGCATGGCTACACCTTC. It translates to CASSLLLGQGAHGYTF.

This clonotype has a count of ten or more. The chain combines TRBV10-3 with TRBJ1-1, with a weak D call TRBD1 (6 bases). The CDR3 sequence is 16 residues long. Germline V gene lookup returns CDR1 ENHRY and CDR2 SYGVKD. V lost 3 bases, J lost 0 bases, and 14 bases lay in between. The CDR3 sequence: CAISDRGGSVNTEAFF. CDR3 DNA: TGTGCCATCAGTGATAGAGGGGGTTCTGTGAACACTGAAGCTTTCTTT.

This clonotype came up a few times. This chain uses TRBV19 with TRBJ1-5; D perhaps matches TRBD1 (5 bases). The CDR3 runs 16 residues. Trimming removed 7 bases at V and 7 bases at J, with 23 bases between. Germline V CDR1 and CDR2: LNHDA, SQIVND (reference sequence). The CDR3 DNA reads TGTGCCAGTACCCTCATTGGGACCGGGGGAACACAGCCCCAGCATTTT. Its translation is CASTLIGTGGTQPQHF.

V is TRBV3-1 and J is TRBJ2-7; no definite D call. Germline V gives CDR1 LGHDT, CDR2 YNNKEL (reference sequence). V lost 0 bases, J lost 2 bases, and 8 bases lay in between. The CDR3 contains 14 residues. The CDR3: CASSQEVDAYEQYF. In nucleotides, the CDR3 is TGTGCCAGCAGCCAAGAAGTGGACGCCTACGAGCAGTACTTC.

At least ten counts were recorded for this clonotype. This chain connects TRBV27 to TRBJ2-5; TRBD1 matches at 7 bases. The CDR3 sequence is 16 residues long. CDR1 and CDR2 from the germline V gene are MNHEY and SMNVEV (reference sequence). The V and J ends lost 2 bases and 1 base, in that order; junction bases with no gene match: 7. CDR3 region: CASSLGDSTSQETQYF. CDR3 coding DNA: TGTGCCAGCAGTTTAGGGGACAGCACGTCCCAAGAGACCCAGTACTTC.

This clonotype was detected many times. The chain links TRBV6-2 or TRBV6-3 to TRBJ1-2, with D maybe TRBD1 (5 bases). The germline V gene encodes CDR1 MNHEY and CDR2 SVGEGT. Trimming took 7 bases from V and 4 from J, leaving 19 bases between them. The CDR3 length is 15 residues. CDR3 DNA sequence: TGTGCCAGCACTATACTCGGACAACTCAGCTATGGCTACACCTTC. It translates to CASTILGQLSYGYTF.

The chain is built from TRBV6-2 or TRBV6-3 and TRBJ2-3, with a weak D call TRBD2 (6 bases). The CDR3 covers 18 residues. Trimming took off 2 bases at V and 0 bases at J, with 18 bases between the two ends. CDR1 is MNHEY, CDR2 SVGEGT, per germline. The CDR3 spells CASSYPSGSGPSTDTQYF. For the CDR3, the DNA is TGTGCCAGCAGTTACCCCTCGGGTAGCGGCCCTAGCACAGATACGCAGTATTTT.

This clonotype has at least ten counts. The V and J genes are TRBV12-3 or TRBV12-4 and TRBJ1-1; D is undetermined. V dropped 6 bases and J dropped 3 bases, with 17 bases sitting between them. This CDR3 is 15 amino acids long. This CDR3 reads CASRQGPPGDTEAFF. CDR3 coding DNA: TGTGCCAGCAGGCAAGGGCCTCCTGGGGACACTGAAGCTTTCTTT.

This clonotype was recorded many times. Written as DNA, the CDR3 is TGTGCCAGCAGCCCGGGGACAACCCAAGAGACCCAGTACTTC. Translation: CASSPGTTQETQYF. V and J are TRBV7-9 and TRBJ2-5; maybe TRBD1 (6 bases). Trimming removed 5 bases at V and 1 base at J, with 11 bases between. There are 14 residues in the CDR3. The V gene's germline CDR1 is SEHNR and CDR2 FQNEAQ (reference sequence).

This clonotype was counted a few times. The genes are TRBV20-1 and TRBJ2-1; D might be TRBD2 (5 bases). The germline V gene encodes CDR1 DFQATT and CDR2 SNEGSKA (reference sequence). Deletions cut 0 bases from V and 0 bases from J, with 9 bases between. The CDR3 covers 15 residues. The CDR3 reads CSARDEGSSYNEQFF. The CDR3 bases are TGCAGTGCTAGAGATGAGGGAAGCTCCTACAATGAGCAGTTCTTC.

A note on this clonotype: A much larger clone differs from this one at a single base, so this may be a read error. The chain recombines TRBV6-9 with TRBJ1-1; D is ambiguous. The CDR3 totals 14 residues. In germline, CDR1 is MNHGY, CDR2 SVAAGI. V dropped 2 bases and J dropped 10 bases, with 17 bases sitting between them. The CDR3 sequence is CASSYGRTRAGAFF. The DNA of the CDR3 is TGTGCCAGCAGTTATGGGCGAACACGGGCTGGAGCTTTCTTT.

This clonotype came up a few times. The rearrangement links TRBV14 to TRBJ2-5; TRBD1 or TRBD2 may be the D gene (5 bases each). CDR3 size: 12 residues. Between the trimmed V and J ends, which lost 3 bases and 7 bases, there was a span of 9 bases. The germline gives CDR1 SGHDN, CDR2 FVKESK. This chain's CDR3 is CASSQVGGTQYF. CDR3 in DNA: TGTGCCAGCAGCCAGGTTGGGGGGACCCAGTACTTC. The variable domain in full, completed from reference TRBV14 and TRBJ2-5, reads EAGVTQFPSHSVIEKGQTVTLRCDPISGHDNLYWYRRVMGKEIKFLLHFVKESKQDESGMPNNRFLAERTGGTYSTLKVQPAELEDSGVYFCASSQVGGTQYFGPGTRLLVL.

This clonotype has a count of ten or more. The V call is TRBV7-2, the J call TRBJ2-5, with 7 bases aligning to TRBD1. Germline loops: CDR1 SGHTA, CDR2 FQGNSA. The CDR3 extends over 15 amino acids. Trimming at V came to 5 bases and at J to 0 bases, leaving 6 bases not matched to a gene. The CDR3 loop reads CASSPRTGNQETQYF. The CDR3 bases are TGTGCCAGCAGCCCCCGGACAGGCAACCAAGAGACCCAGTACTTC.

There are a few counts of this clonotype. The chain is built from TRBV6-1 and TRBJ1-5; D remains unclear. V lost 6 bases and J 10 bases, leaving 19 bases between the germline ends. Germline CDR1 reads MNHNS; CDR2 reads SASEGT. The CDR3 contains 14 residues. Here the CDR3 reads CASRNTQRLHPQHF. DNA of the CDR3: TGTGCCAGCAGAAACACCCAGCGACTGCATCCCCAGCATTTT.

This clonotype was picked up a small number of times. J is TRBJ2-3 and V is TRBV7-9, with D perhaps matching TRBD2 (5 bases). Trimming left V 4 bases short and J 4 bases short, with 9 bases between. Germline CDR1 reads SEHNR; CDR2 reads FQNEAQ (reference sequence). The CDR3 runs 13 residues. The CDR3 sequence: CASSSVGADTQYF. The CDR3 nucleotides are TGTGCCAGCAGCTCAGTGGGAGCAGATACGCAGTATTTT.

This clonotype was seen many times. This rearrangement joins TRBV12-3 or TRBV12-4 to TRBJ2-7; D remains ambiguous. This CDR3 is 12 amino acids long. V lost 6 bases and J lost 7, with 13 bases in between. The CDR3 DNA is TGTGCCAGCAGCTCCCTTCGGCGGGAGCAGTACTTC. Residues: CASSSLRREQYF.

In this sample, this clonotype turned up a few times. The chain is built from TRBV3-1 and TRBJ2-7; D is ambiguous. This CDR3 is built from 14 residues. Germline CDR1 LGHDT, CDR2 YNNKEL (reference sequence). Between the trimmed V and J ends, which lost 2 bases and 5 bases, there was a span of 13 bases. As DNA, the CDR3 is TGTGCCAGCAGCCAATTTACGGGCGTCGACGAGCAGTACTTC. It encodes CASSQFTGVDEQYF.

The table lists this clonotype with many counts. The chain uses TRBV7-2 and TRBJ1-2, with D unresolved. Germline assignment: CDR1 SGHTA and CDR2 FQGNSA. V was cut by 4 bases and J by 4 bases, with 10 bases left in between. CDR3 length: 13 residues. CDR3 coding DNA: TGTGCCAGCAGCTCTTTCTCTATCTATGGCTACACCTTC. It specifies CASSSFSIYGYTF.

This clonotype was recorded a few times. The chain couples TRBV30 to TRBJ1-2; D gene unclear. V gave up 0 bases and J gave up 3 bases, with 8 bases separating them. CDR3 length: 13 amino acids. Germline CDR1 and CDR2: GTSNPN and SVGIG (reference sequence). CDR3 coding DNA: TGTGCCTGGAGTGTAGCAGAGGACTATGGCTACACCTTC. Its protein is CAWSVAEDYGYTF. Filled out from reference TRBV30 and TRBJ1-2, the complete variable domain reads SQTIHQWPATLVQPVGSPLSLECTVEGTSNPNLYWYRQAAGRGLQLLFYSVGIGQISSEVPQNLSASRPQDRQFILSSKKLLLSDSGFYLCAWSVAEDYGYTFGSGTRLTVV.

This clonotype was seen repeatedly, ten times or more. The chain joins TRBV29-1 to TRBJ1-1; TRBD1 agrees at 7 bases. Germline loops: CDR1 SQVTM, CDR2 ANQGSEA. V shed 7 bases, J shed 4 bases, and the junction held 9 bases outside the gene matches. The CDR3 extends over 13 amino acids. The DNA of the CDR3 is TGCAGCGCCCGGGACAGCTCTTTCACTGAAGCTTTCTTT. This encodes CSARDSSFTEAFF.

This clonotype was observed many times. The chain uses TRBV28 and TRBJ2-7; D assignment may be TRBD1 or TRBD2 (5 bases each). Germline V gene sequence: CDR1 MDHEN, CDR2 SYDVKM. Trimming left V 4 bases short and J 0 bases short, with 16 bases between. The CDR3 contains 16 residues. The CDR3 is CASSSPSAGSSYEQYF. CDR3 DNA: TGTGCCAGCAGTTCACCGTCCGCAGGGAGCTCCTACGAGCAGTACTTC.

Many counts were recorded for this clonotype. The CDR3 DNA follows: TGTGCCACCAGTGACCCGGGACGGAAAAACATTCAGTACTTC. Translation: CATSDPGRKNIQYF. The chain combines TRBV24-1 with TRBJ2-4, with D perhaps assigned TRBD1 or TRBD2 (5 bases each). Germline assignment: CDR1 KGHDR and CDR2 SFDVKD. The V and J ends lost 4 bases and 4 bases respectively, with 10 bases between them. The CDR3 runs 14 residues.

This clonotype has a handful of counts. This sequence joins TRBV7-2 and TRBJ2-7, with TRBD1 matching 8 bases. V lost 5 bases and J lost 3; bases outside the gene matches: 15. The CDR3 is made up of 17 amino acids. Germline CDR1 and CDR2: SGHTA and FQGNSA. The DNA of the CDR3 is TGTGCCAGCAGCCTACCAGAGACGGGACAGGAGTACTACGAGCAGTACTTC. It translates to CASSLPETGQEYYEQYF. Full variable domain (outside the CDR3, taken from reference TRBV7-2 and TRBJ2-7): GAGVSQSPSNKVTEKGKDVELRCDPISGHTALYWYRQSLGQGLEFLIYFQGNSAPDKSGLPSDRFSAERTGGSVSTLTIQRTQQEDSAVYLCASSLPETGQEYYEQYFGPGTRLTVT.